Sequencing of this T cell receptor beta chain was carried out in a study of blood T cell repertoires in COVID-19. The wider study: Sites across the United States, Italy and Spain contributed samples from acute and convalescent COVID-19. T cells, B-cell-depleted T cells, or PBMCs supplied cDNA or gDNA.

The CDR3 length is 16 residues. Germline V gives CDR1 LGHDT, CDR2 YNNKEL (reference sequence). J was trimmed by 3 bases and V by 4 bases; bases with no gene match: 5. The repertoire was sequenced with immunoSEQ multiplex PCR; TCRdb's copy has only in-frame clones and lacks some. The sample contains about 440,000 clones, around 89% of which appear only once. This clone was detected once. Sequencing was performed on peripheral blood. J is TRBJ2-2 and V is TRBV3-1 (or the pseudogene TRBV3-2); 10 bases line up with TRBD2. This receptor was taken from a woman aged 50 to 60 with COVID-19, enrolled during active disease. CDR3 loop: CASSLIAGGHTGELFF. The CDR3 bases are TGTGCCAGCAGCCTTATAGCGGGGGGACACACCGGGGAGCTGTTTTTT.